This TCR beta chain was documented in a study of CD8+ T cells in alopecia areata. This CDR3 is 11 amino acids long. Per the germline V gene, CDR1 is SGHNT and CDR2 is YYREEE (reference sequence). cDNA prepared by RNA extraction and subsequent reverse transcription served as the template for sequencing. Data came from immunoSEQ multiplex PCR; TCRdb stores just in-frame clones and leaves some out. The sample contains around 130,000 clones, roughly 54% of which appear only once. With respect to this clone: One end of the junction is discordant with germline, which a read error may explain. Within the sample, other DNA sequences also encode this same CDR3.

The sequences come from CD4+ T cells sorted from blood, collected at week 0. The chain uses TRBV5-4 and TRBJ2-5; possible D gene TRBD2, 7 bases. This clonotype was obtained from a human donor with alopecia areata. In DNA form, the CDR3 reads TGTGCCGGCGGGGGACAAGAAACCCAGTACTTC. This translates into CAGGGQETQYF. Filled out from reference TRBV5-4 and TRBJ2-5, the complete variable domain reads ETGVTQSPTHLIKTRGQQVTLRCSSQSGHNTVSWYQQALGQGPQFIFQYYREEENGRGNFPPRFSGLQFPNYSSELNVNALELDDSALYLCAGGGQETQYFGPGTRLLVL.